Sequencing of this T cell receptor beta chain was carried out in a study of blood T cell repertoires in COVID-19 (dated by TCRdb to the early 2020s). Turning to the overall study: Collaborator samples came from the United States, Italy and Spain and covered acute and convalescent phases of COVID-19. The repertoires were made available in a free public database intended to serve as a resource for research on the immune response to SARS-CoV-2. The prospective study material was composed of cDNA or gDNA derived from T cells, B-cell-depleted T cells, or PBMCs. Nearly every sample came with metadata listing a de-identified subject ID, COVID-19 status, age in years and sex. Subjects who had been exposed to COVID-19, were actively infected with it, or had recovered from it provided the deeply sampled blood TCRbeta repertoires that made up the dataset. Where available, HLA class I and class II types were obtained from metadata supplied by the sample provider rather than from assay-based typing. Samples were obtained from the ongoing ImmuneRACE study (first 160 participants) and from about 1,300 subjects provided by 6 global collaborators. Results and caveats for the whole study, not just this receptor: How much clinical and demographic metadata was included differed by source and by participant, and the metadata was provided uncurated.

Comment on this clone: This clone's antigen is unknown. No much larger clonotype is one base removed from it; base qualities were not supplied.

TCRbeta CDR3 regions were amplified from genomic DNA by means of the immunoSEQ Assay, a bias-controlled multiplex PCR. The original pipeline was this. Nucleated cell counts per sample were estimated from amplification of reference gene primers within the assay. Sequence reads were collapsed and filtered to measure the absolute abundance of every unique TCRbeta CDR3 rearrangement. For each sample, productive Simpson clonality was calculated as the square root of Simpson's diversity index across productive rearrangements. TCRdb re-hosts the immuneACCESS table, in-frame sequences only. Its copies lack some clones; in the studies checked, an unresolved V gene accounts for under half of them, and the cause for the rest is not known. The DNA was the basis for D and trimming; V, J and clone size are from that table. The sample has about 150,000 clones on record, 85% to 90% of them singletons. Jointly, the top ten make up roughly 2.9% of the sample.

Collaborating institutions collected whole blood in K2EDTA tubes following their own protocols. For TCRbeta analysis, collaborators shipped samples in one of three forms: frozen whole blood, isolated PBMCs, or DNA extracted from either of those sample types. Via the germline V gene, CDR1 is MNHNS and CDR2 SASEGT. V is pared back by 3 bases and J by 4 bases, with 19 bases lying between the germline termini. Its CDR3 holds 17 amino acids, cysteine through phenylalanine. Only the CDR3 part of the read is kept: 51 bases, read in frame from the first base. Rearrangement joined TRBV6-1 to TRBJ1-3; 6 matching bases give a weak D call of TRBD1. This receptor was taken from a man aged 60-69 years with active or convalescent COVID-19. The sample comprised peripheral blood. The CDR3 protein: CASSEMPGGARGNTIYF. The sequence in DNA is TGTGCCAGCAGTGAGATGCCCGGGGGGGCGCGAGGAAACACCATATATTTT.